This TCR beta chain was identified in a study of cytomegalovirus exposure and HLA in healthy donors. Study at large: A previous analysis identified approximately 120 million unique TCR beta sequences derived from some 200 million T cells.

The CDR3 is 14 residues long. The ends lost 1 base at V and 7 bases at J; junction bases unmatched: 2. Germline V CDR1 and CDR2: SGHTA, FQGNSA. Though nominally healthy at sampling, donors likely had unrecorded immune exposures. The PCR had 60 Vbeta and 13 Jbeta primers. This table comes from immunoSEQ multiplex PCR, and its TCRdb copy is limited to in-frame clones, with some not included. The table shows some 150,000 clones, with 82% occurring only once. This TCR was recovered from a male donor in good health and CMV-seronegative. The sample comprised PBMCs. This chain joins TRBV7-2 and TRBJ2-1; the match to TRBD1 covers 9 bases. The DNA for the CDR3 is TGTGCCAGCAGCTTAGTCGGGACAGGGAATGAGCAGTTCTTC. It specifies CASSLVGTGNEQFF. Supplemented by reference TRBV7-2 and TRBJ2-1, the full variable domain reads GAGVSQSPSNKVTEKGKDVELRCDPISGHTALYWYRQSLGQGLEFLIYFQGNSAPDKSGLPSDRFSAERTGGSVSTLTIQRTQQEDSAVYLCASSLVGTGNEQFFGPGTRLTVL.